The 32 T cell receptor beta chains below all came from one sample that was sequenced in a study of beta chain features in type 1 diabetes. Every bit of the isolated RNA underwent reverse transcription, so sequencing read expressed TCRB transcripts. Generated by immunoSEQ multiplex PCR, the TCRdb table keeps only in-frame clones and is missing some. This table has 200,000 to 250,000 clones, around 14% appearing once. Material: naive CD4+ T cells from blood. The receptors were gathered from a middle-aged woman in good health.

V gene TRBV27 combines with J gene TRBJ1-3, with a weak D call TRBD1 (6 bases). In germline, CDR1 is MNHEY, CDR2 SMNVEV (reference sequence). Trimming shortened V by 6 bases and J by 0 bases, and 12 bases separated the two germline ends. The CDR3 is 15 amino acids. CDR3 sequence: CASRPGVSSGNTIYF. CDR3 nucleotides: TGTGCCAGCAGGCCAGGGGTGTCCTCTGGAAACACCATATATTTT.

J is TRBJ1-4 and V is TRBV7-9; D uncertain. CDR3 length equals 13 residues. The ends were cut back, 4 bases at V and 6 bases at J, with 9 bases in the middle. From germline, CDR1 is SEHNR and CDR2 FQNEAQ (reference sequence). The CDR3 loop reads CASSSGLYEKLFF. The CDR3 nucleotides are TGTGCCAGCAGCTCCGGACTGTATGAAAAACTGTTTTTT.

The rearrangement joins TRBV19 to TRBJ2-3; D is uncertain. Trimming left V 7 bases short and J 3 bases short, with 11 bases between. The CDR3 is 13 residues long. CDR1 is LNHDA and CDR2 is SQIVND in the germline V gene (reference sequence). Here the CDR3 reads CASKDQRTDTQYF. Here the CDR3 DNA reads TGTGCCAGTAAGGATCAGCGTACAGATACGCAGTATTTT.

V is TRBV7-9 and J is TRBJ2-5; perhaps TRBD2 as D (6 bases). The DNA end is a closer match to TRBJ2-7, so the J assignment may be wrong. Germline CDR1 reads SEHNR; CDR2 reads FQNEAQ (reference sequence). The CDR3 length is 14 residues. The DNA for the CDR3 is TGTGCCAGCAGCTTAGACGGGGGAGGATTCGAGCAGTACTTC. Translating it yields CASSLDGGGFEQYF.

This clone has only a few counts. The J gene is TRBJ2-1, the V gene TRBV18; the D gene is possibly TRBD1 (6 bases). V lost 5 bases to trimming and J lost 2 bases, with 16 bases between them. The germline CDR1 and CDR2 sequences are KGHSH and LQKENI. The CDR3 extends over 16 amino acids. CDR3: CASSSGRDTTYNEQFF. The DNA of the CDR3 is TGTGCCAGCTCATCCGGCCGGGACACCACCTACAATGAGCAGTTCTTC. The whole variable domain, remainder taken from reference TRBV18 and TRBJ2-1, is NAGVMQNPRHLVRRRGQEARLRCSPMKGHSHVYWYRQLPEEGLKFMVYLQKENIIDESGMPKERFSAEFPKEGPSILRIQQVVRGDSAAYFCASSSGRDTTYNEQFFGPGTRLTVL.

This clone has more than one count but fewer than ten. This chain joins TRBV7-2 and TRBJ1-1, with a tentative D call TRBD1 (5 bases). V was shortened by 0 bases and J by 4 bases, with 12 bases between the two germline ends. CDR1 is SGHTA, CDR2 FQGNSA, per germline. CDR3 length equals 15 residues. The CDR3 loop reads CASSLARGRSTEAFF. The CDR3 nucleotides are TGTGCCAGCAGCTTAGCGCGGGGACGCTCCACTGAAGCTTTCTTT.

This clone was seen at least ten times. The chain couples TRBV7-9 to TRBJ1-4, with TRBD1 matching 7 bases. Germline CDR1 SEHNR, CDR2 FQNEAQ (reference sequence). After removal of 6 bases from V and 8 bases from J, the junction contained 9 bases not matched to a gene. CDR3 length: 14 residues. The chain's CDR3 is CASSRQGHPEKLFF. For the CDR3, the DNA is TGTGCCAGCAGTCGACAGGGACATCCGGAAAAACTGTTTTTT.

V gene TRBV6-5 combines with J gene TRBJ2-3; 10 positions match TRBD2. From germline, CDR1 is MNHEY and CDR2 SVGAGI. CDR3 length: 14 amino acids. J lost 1 base, V lost 5 bases, and 0 bases had no gene match. The DNA for the CDR3 is TGTGCCAGCAGTACTAGCGGGGGCACAGATACGCAGTATTTT. It codes for CASSTSGGTDTQYF.

This clone was seen only a few times. V is TRBV9 and J is TRBJ1-2, with no clear D. Germline V gene lookup returns CDR1 SGDLS and CDR2 YYNGEE. CDR3 length equals 14 residues. The germline V and J ends were trimmed by 0 bases and 1 base, with 7 bases remaining between them. For the CDR3, the DNA is TGTGCCAGCAGCGTAGGGGGAGTTAACTATGGCTACACCTTC. Its translation is CASSVGGVNYGYTF.

The sample holds a few counts of this clone. This chain links TRBV27 with TRBJ2-5, with D possibly TRBD1 on 5 matching bases. CDR1 and CDR2 (germline): MNHEY, SMNVEV (reference sequence). The CDR3 runs 15 residues. V lost 2 bases and J lost 0, with 10 bases in between. The CDR3 coding sequence is TGTGCCAGCAGTTTAGCGACAGCCTACCAAGAGACCCAGTACTTC. Encoded protein: CASSLATAYQETQYF.

The V call is TRBV2, the J call TRBJ2-7; 7 positions agree with TRBD2. V shed 6 bases and J 3 bases; nucleotides not matched to a gene: 11. The CDR3 sequence is 15 residues long. Germline values: CDR1 SNHLY, CDR2 FYNNEI. The CDR3 region is CASSQPGLPHYEQYF. DNA for the CDR3: TGTGCCAGCAGCCAACCGGGACTACCCCACTACGAGCAGTACTTC.

This clone was seen more than once but under ten times. V is TRBV2 and J is TRBJ2-1; 7 bases fit TRBD2. Germline loops: CDR1 SNHLY, CDR2 FYNNEI. The CDR3 has 14 residues. The trim removed 3 bases at V and 9 bases at J, leaving 8 bases unmatched. In DNA, the CDR3 is TGTGCCAGCAGTGAGCTTAGCCGCGGGGGTGAGCAGTTCTTC. It is translated as CASSELSRGGEQFF.

In this sample, this clone turned up a few times. Different DNA sequences within this sample yield the same CDR3. The V call is TRBV5-1, the J call TRBJ1-2, with D perhaps TRBD1 (6 bases). CDR1 and CDR2 from the germline V gene are SGHRS and YFSETQ. The V and J ends lost 0 bases and 5 bases respectively, with 11 bases between them. The CDR3 is made up of 14 amino acids. The CDR3 region is CASSLEGGNYGYTF. The CDR3 coding sequence is TGCGCCAGCAGCTTGGAGGGGGGGAATTATGGCTACACCTTC. The full variable domain, rest sourced from reference TRBV5-1 and TRBJ1-2, is KAGVTQTPRYLIKTRGQQVTLSCSPISGHRSVSWYQQTPGQGLQFLFEYFSETQRNKGNFPGRFSGRQFSNSRSEMNVSTLELGDSALYLCASSLEGGNYGYTFGSGTRLTVV.

This clone has only a few counts. The same CDR3 is also encoded by other DNA sequences in this sample. The rearrangement uses TRBV18 and TRBJ2-5; D uncertain. Germline CDR1 is KGHSH and CDR2 is LQKENI. The CDR3 extends over 13 amino acids. With 2 bases removed from V and 0 bases from J, the gap between germline ends came to 4 bases. The CDR3 DNA sequence: TGTGCCAGCTCACCAGGCTACCAAGAGACCCAGTACTTC. Translated, it gives CASSPGYQETQYF.

The chain uses TRBV5-1 and TRBJ2-4; D not resolved. V was shortened by 5 bases and J by 5 bases, with 5 bases between the two germline ends. This CDR3 comprises 11 residues. In germline, CDR1 is SGHRS, CDR2 YFSETQ. The CDR3 here is CASSRENIQYF. The CDR3, as DNA: TGCGCCAGCAGTCGGGAAAACATTCAGTACTTC.

The sample holds one count of this clone. The gene calls are TRBV5-1 and TRBJ1-2; 9 nucleotides align to TRBD1. V was clipped by 4 bases and J by 4 bases; unmatched bases: 5. The germline gives CDR1 SGHRS, CDR2 YFSETQ. This CDR3 region has 14 residues. The CDR3 nucleotides read TGCGCCAGCAGCATAACGACAGGGGGCTATGGCTACACCTTC. Protein product: CASSITTGGYGYTF. The entire variable domain, with the rest obtained from reference TRBV5-1 and TRBJ1-2, is as follows: KAGVTQTPRYLIKTRGQQVTLSCSPISGHRSVSWYQQTPGQGLQFLFEYFSETQRNKGNFPGRFSGRQFSNSRSEMNVSTLELGDSALYLCASSITTGGYGYTFGSGTRLTVV.

In this sample, this clone turned up a few times. The rearrangement uses TRBV19 and TRBJ1-5, with a weak D call TRBD1 (5 bases). Per the germline V gene, CDR1 is LNHDA and CDR2 is SQIVND (reference sequence). The V gene lost 5 bases and the J gene lost 1 base, with 15 bases spanning the gap. The CDR3 runs 16 residues. The CDR3 nucleotides read TGTGCCAGTAGTCCTTGGGGGGTTACGAGCAATCAGCCCCAGCATTTT. It is translated as CASSPWGVTSNQPQHF. Looking up the rest from reference TRBV19 and TRBJ1-5 gives the full variable domain: DGGITQSPKYLFRKEGQNVTLSCEQNLNHDAMYWYRQDPGQGLRLIYYSQIVNDFQKGDIAEGYSVSREKKESFPLTVTSAQKNPTAFYLCASSPWGVTSNQPQHFGDGTRLSIL.

J is TRBJ2-5 and V is TRBV7-8; the match to TRBD2 covers 11 bases. This CDR3 comprises 16 residues. The germline CDR1 and CDR2 sequences are SGHVS and FQNEAQ. The V gene end was trimmed by 5 bases and the J gene end by 2 bases; junction bases not matched to a gene: 7. The CDR3 sequence is CASSPKRLAGQETQYF. The CDR3 DNA reads as TGTGCCAGCAGCCCCAAAAGACTAGCGGGACAAGAGACCCAGTACTTC.

This clone showed up just once. V is TRBV5-4 and J is TRBJ1-1, with D possibly TRBD1 on 6 matching bases. Trimming shortened V by 3 bases and J by 4 bases, and 13 bases separated the two germline ends. Germline V lookup: CDR1 SGHNT, CDR2 YYREEE (reference sequence). The CDR3 extends over 14 amino acids. CDR3 in amino acids: CASSSPGGLTEAFF. The CDR3 coding sequence is TGTGCCAGCAGCTCTCCGGGGGGCCTCACTGAAGCTTTCTTT. The variable domain in full, with the rest retrieved from reference TRBV5-4 and TRBJ1-1, is ETGVTQSPTHLIKTRGQQVTLRCSSQSGHNTVSWYQQALGQGPQFIFQYYREEENGRGNFPPRFSGLQFPNYSSELNVNALELDDSALYLCASSSPGGLTEAFFGQGTRLTVV.

This chain connects TRBV6-5 to TRBJ2-5; 11 nucleotides line up with TRBD2. The CDR3 contains 15 residues. The germline V gene has CDR1 MNHEY and CDR2 SVGAGI. After removal of 8 bases from V and 5 bases from J, the junction contained 10 bases not matched to a gene. This chain's CDR3 is CASRGLAGGGETQYF. The CDR3 region has the DNA TGTGCCAGCCGGGGGCTAGCGGGGGGAGGGGAGACCCAGTACTTC.

This clone was seen only a few times. The V call is TRBV5-1, the J call TRBJ2-7; TRBD2 is a possible D gene (6 bases). Germline V gene sequence: CDR1 SGHRS, CDR2 YFSETQ. Trimming shortened V by 1 base and J by 2 bases, and 16 bases separated the two germline ends. This CDR3 region has 16 residues. The CDR3 DNA sequence: TGCGCCAGCAGCTTGTTTAGTCCTCGGGGGACCTACGAGCAGTACTTC. As protein: CASSLFSPRGTYEQYF.

The chain has TRBV4-3 and TRBJ1-2; TRBD1 matches 8 bases. Trimming took 3 bases from V and 5 from J; bases not matched to a gene: 14. This CDR3 has 17 amino acids. Germline V gives CDR1 LGHNA, CDR2 YSLEER. DNA for the CDR3: TGCGCCAGCAGCCAGCGCCCTAGTGGACAGGGAGGGTATGGCTACACCTTC. Amino acids: CASSQRPSGQGGYGYTF.

This clone turned up a few times. The gene calls are TRBV7-2 and TRBJ2-7, with unresolved D. Trimming removed 4 bases at V and 4 bases at J, with 5 bases between. The CDR3 runs to 11 residues. CDR1 and CDR2 from the germline V gene are SGHTA and FQGNSA. CDR3 sequence: CASSSFYEQYF. CDR3 bases: TGTGCCAGCAGCTCCTTTTACGAGCAGTACTTC.

The table lists this clone with a few counts. The CDR3 reads CATSMTGPYNQPQHF. The DNA of the CDR3 is TGTGCCACCAGTATGACAGGGCCGTACAATCAGCCCCAGCATTTT. The V gene is TRBV19, the J gene TRBJ1-5; 7 nucleotides match TRBD1. The CDR3 contains 15 residues. CDR1 is LNHDA and CDR2 is SQIVND in the germline V gene (reference sequence). V was pared by 10 bases and J by 3 bases, with 12 bases of the junction left unmatched.

This clone was picked up a small number of times. The identical CDR3 is also encoded by other nucleotide sequences in the sample. This chain uses TRBV9 with TRBJ2-5, with 9 bases identical to TRBD2. The junction had 8 bases not matched to a gene; V was cut back by 0 bases and J by 5 bases. This CDR3 comprises 16 residues. Per germline, CDR1 SGDLS and CDR2 YYNGEE. DNA of the CDR3: TGTGCCAGCAGCGTAGGTGTAGGCGGGGGGGCCGAGACCCAGTACTTC. Translated: CASSVGVGGGAETQYF.

This rearrangement joins TRBV25-1 to TRBJ2-3; TRBD2 matches 10 bases. Per the germline V gene, CDR1 is MGHDK and CDR2 is SYGVNS. The CDR3 spans 16 residues. V shed 3 bases and J 4 bases; nucleotides not matched to a gene: 7. The CDR3 loop reads CASSDSASGGADTQYF. As DNA, the CDR3 is TGTGCCAGCAGTGATTCGGCTAGCGGGGGCGCAGATACGCAGTATTTT.

The CDR3 spells CASSLERGREQFF. The CDR3, as DNA: TGCGCCAGCAGCTTGGAGCGGGGAAGGGAGCAGTTCTTC. The chain couples TRBV5-1 to TRBJ2-1; TRBD2 matches 7 bases. CDR3 length equals 13 residues. CDR1 is SGHRS, CDR2 YFSETQ, per germline. V lost 0 bases to trimming and J lost 10 bases; unmatched junction nucleotides: 4.

This clone showed up just a few times. The V and J genes are TRBV9 and TRBJ1-3; D unresolved. Germline CDR1 reads SGDLS; CDR2 reads YYNGEE. Trimming took off 4 bases at V and 6 bases at J, with 11 bases between the two ends. CDR3 length: 13 amino acids. DNA for the CDR3: TGTGCCAGCAGCTCATGGTCAGAAAACACCATATATTTT. As protein: CASSSWSENTIYF.

This sequence joins TRBV6-5 and TRBJ1-6; D is perhaps TRBD1 (5 bases). Trimming removed 6 bases from V and 10 bases from J, with 19 bases in between. Germline V CDR1 and CDR2: MNHEY, SVGAGI. This CDR3 is 15 amino acids long. The CDR3 reads CASRDVGLNRSPLHF. The CDR3 DNA reads as TGTGCCAGCAGAGACGTGGGGCTAAATCGATCACCCCTCCACTTT.

This clone showed up just a few times. The chain has TRBV4-3 and TRBJ2-5, with D possibly being TRBD2 (5 bases). Germline V CDR1 and CDR2: LGHNA, YSLEER. This CDR3 is 13 amino acids long. The ends were cut back, 0 bases at V and 10 bases at J, with 12 bases in the middle. Written as DNA, the CDR3 is TGCGCCAGCAGCCAAGAAAGAGGGTTTGGCCAGTACTTC. The encoded protein is CASSQERGFGQYF.

The chain joins TRBV18 to TRBJ1-2, with TRBD1 matching 9 bases. The junction had 6 bases not matched to a gene; V was cut back by 2 bases and J by 8 bases. Germline lookup yields CDR1 KGHSH and CDR2 LQKENI. The CDR3 consists of 14 residues. CDR3: CASSPGTGSRGYTF. The CDR3 nucleotides are TGTGCCAGCTCACCAGGGACAGGGTCTCGGGGCTACACCTTC.

This clone was detected a few times. The rearrangement uses TRBV4-1 and TRBJ1-2; the D is unclear. The CDR3 consists of 14 residues. V was trimmed by 1 base and J by 4 bases, leaving 10 bases between them. Germline CDR1 and CDR2: MGHRA and YSYEKL. DNA of the CDR3: TGCGCCAGCAGCCAAGTGGGAGGGTTCTATGGCTACACCTTC. As protein: CASSQVGGFYGYTF.